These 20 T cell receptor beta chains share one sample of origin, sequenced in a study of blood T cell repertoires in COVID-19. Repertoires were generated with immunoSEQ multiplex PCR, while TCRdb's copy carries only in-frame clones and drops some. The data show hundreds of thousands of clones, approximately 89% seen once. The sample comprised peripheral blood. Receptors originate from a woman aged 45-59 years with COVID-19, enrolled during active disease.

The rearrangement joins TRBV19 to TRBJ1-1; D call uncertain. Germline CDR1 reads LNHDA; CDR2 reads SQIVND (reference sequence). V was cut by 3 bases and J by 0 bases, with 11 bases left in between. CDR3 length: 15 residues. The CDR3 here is CASSIQAGLNTEAFF. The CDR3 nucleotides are TGTGCCAGTAGTATTCAGGCGGGCTTGAACACTGAAGCTTTCTTT.

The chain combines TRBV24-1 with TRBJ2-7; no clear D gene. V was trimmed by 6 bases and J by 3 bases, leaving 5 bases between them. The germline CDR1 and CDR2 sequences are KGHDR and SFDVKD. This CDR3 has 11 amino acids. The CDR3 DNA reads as TGTGCCACCAGTTTCAACTACGAGCAGTACTTC. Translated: CATSFNYEQYF.

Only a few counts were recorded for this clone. In nucleotides, the CDR3 is TGTGCCAGCAGCCGTAGTGAGGATGAAAAACTGTTTTTT. Protein sequence: CASSRSEDEKLFF. This chain connects TRBV9 to TRBJ1-4; no clear D gene. V lost 4 bases and J 6 bases, leaving 10 bases between the germline ends. The CDR3 runs 13 residues. Germline V CDR1 and CDR2: SGDLS, YYNGEE. Looking up the rest from reference TRBV9 and TRBJ1-4 gives the full variable domain: DSGVTQTPKHLITATGQRVTLRCSPRSGDLSVYWYQQSLDQGLQFLIQYYNGEERAKGNILERFSAQQFPDLHSELNLSSLELGDSALYFCASSRSEDEKLFFGSGTQLSVL.

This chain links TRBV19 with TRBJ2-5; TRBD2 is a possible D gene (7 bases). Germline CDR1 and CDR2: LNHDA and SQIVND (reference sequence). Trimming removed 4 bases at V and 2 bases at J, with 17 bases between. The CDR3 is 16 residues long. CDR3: CASSTAGGRLQETQYF. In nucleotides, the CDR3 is TGTGCCAGTAGTACTGCCGGGGGGCGCCTACAAGAGACCCAGTACTTC.

CDR3 sequence (DNA): TGTGCCACCAGCCGGGGGGACAGGAATGGAAACACTGAAGCTTTCTTT. It translates to CATSRGDRNGNTEAFF. This chain connects TRBV15 to TRBJ1-1; TRBD1 matches 8 bases. Germline V CDR1 and CDR2: LNHNV, YYDKDF (reference sequence). After removal of 5 bases from V and 2 bases from J, the junction contained 10 bases not matched to a gene. The CDR3 contains 16 residues.

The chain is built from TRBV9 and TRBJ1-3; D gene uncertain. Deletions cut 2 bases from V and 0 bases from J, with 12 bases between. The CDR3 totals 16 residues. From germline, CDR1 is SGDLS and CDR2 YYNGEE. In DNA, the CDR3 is TGTGCCAGCAGCGTTTCCCGTACGAGCTCTGGAAACACCATATATTTT. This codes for CASSVSRTSSGNTIYF.

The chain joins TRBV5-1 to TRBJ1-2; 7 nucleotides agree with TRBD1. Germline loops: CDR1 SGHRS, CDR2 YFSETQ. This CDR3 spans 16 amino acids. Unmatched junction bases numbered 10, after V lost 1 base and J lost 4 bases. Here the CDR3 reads CASSLRGTEPSYGYTF. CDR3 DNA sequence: TGCGCCAGCAGCTTGCGGGGGACAGAACCTTCCTATGGCTACACCTTC.

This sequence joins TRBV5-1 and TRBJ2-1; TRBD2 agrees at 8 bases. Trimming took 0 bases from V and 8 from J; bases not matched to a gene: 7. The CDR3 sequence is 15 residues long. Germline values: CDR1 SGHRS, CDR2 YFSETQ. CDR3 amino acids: CASSLGGGLWDEQFF. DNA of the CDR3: TGCGCCAGCAGCTTGGGCGGGGGGCTATGGGATGAGCAGTTCTTC.

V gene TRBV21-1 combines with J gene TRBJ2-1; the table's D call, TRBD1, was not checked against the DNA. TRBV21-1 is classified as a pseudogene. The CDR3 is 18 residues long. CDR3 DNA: TGTGCCAGCCTCGGGACAGGGAGAGCCGTAGCGGGTATCAATGAGCAGTTCTTC. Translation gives CASLGTGRAVAGINEQFF.

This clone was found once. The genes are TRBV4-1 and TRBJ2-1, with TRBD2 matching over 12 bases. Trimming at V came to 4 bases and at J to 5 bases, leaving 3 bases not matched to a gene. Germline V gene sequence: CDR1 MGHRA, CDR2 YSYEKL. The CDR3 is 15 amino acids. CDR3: CASSRLAGANNEQFF. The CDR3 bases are TGCGCCAGCAGCCGACTAGCGGGGGCCAACAATGAGCAGTTCTTC.

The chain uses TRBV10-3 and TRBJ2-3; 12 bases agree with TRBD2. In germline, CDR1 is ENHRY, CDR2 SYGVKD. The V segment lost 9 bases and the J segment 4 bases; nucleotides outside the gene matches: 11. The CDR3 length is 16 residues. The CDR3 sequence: CAITASGGAYSDTQYF. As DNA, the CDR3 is TGTGCCATTACGGCTAGCGGGGGGGCTTACTCAGATACGCAGTATTTT.

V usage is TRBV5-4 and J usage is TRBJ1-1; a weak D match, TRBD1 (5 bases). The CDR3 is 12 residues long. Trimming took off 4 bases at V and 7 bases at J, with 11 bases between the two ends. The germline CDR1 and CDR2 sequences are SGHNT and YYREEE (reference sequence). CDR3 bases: TGTGCCAGCAGCAGATGGGGGGATGAAGCTTTCTTT. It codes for CASSRWGDEAFF.

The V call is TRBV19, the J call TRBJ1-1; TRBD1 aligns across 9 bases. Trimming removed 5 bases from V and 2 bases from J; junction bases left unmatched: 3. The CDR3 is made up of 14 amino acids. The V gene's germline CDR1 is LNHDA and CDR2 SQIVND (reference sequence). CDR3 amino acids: CASSADRGNTEAFF. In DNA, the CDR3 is TGTGCCAGTAGTGCGGACAGGGGAAACACTGAAGCTTTCTTT.

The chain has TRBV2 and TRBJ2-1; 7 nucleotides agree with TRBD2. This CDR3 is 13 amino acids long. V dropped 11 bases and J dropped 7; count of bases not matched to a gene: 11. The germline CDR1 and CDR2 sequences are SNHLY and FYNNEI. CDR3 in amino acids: CADQGQGGNEQFF. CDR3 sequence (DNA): TGTGCCGACCAAGGCCAGGGAGGGAATGAGCAGTTCTTC.

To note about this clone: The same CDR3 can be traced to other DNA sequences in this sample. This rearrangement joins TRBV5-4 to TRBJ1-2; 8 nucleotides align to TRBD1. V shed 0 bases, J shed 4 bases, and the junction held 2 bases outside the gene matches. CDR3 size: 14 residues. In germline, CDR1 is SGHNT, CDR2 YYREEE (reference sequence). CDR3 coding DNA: TGTGCCAGCAGCTTGGGACAGGGGACCTATGGCTACACCTTC. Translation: CASSLGQGTYGYTF.

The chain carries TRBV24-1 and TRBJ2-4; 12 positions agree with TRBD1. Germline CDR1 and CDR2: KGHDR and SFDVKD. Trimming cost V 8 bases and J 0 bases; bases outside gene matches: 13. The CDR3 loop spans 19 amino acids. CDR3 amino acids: CATIPPGQGAFRAKNIQYF. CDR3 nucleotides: TGTGCCACCATCCCGCCGGGACAGGGGGCCTTTAGAGCCAAAAACATTCAGTACTTC.

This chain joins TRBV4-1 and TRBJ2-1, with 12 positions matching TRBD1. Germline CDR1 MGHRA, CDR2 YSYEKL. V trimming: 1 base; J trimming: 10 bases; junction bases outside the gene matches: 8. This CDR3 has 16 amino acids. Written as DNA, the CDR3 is TGCGCCAGCAGCCAAGTTCGGGACAGGGGGCTAAGGGAGCAGTTCTTC. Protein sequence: CASSQVRDRGLREQFF.

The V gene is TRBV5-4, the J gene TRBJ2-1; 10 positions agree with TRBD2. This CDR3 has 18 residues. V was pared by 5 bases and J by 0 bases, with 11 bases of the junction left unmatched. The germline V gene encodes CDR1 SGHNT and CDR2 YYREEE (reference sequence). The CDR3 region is CASRLSPLAGGSYNEQFF. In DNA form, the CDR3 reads TGTGCCAGCAGATTGTCCCCTTTAGCGGGGGGCTCCTACAATGAGCAGTTCTTC.

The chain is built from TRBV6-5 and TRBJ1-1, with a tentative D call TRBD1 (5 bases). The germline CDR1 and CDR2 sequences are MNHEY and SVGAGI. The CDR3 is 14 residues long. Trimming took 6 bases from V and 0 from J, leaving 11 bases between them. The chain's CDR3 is CASSPQTVNTEAFF. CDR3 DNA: TGTGCCAGCAGCCCGCAGACAGTGAACACTGAAGCTTTCTTT.

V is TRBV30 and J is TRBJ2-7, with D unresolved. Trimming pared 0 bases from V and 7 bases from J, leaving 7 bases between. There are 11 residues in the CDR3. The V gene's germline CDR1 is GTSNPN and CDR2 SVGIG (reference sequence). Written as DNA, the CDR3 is TGTGCCTGGAGTGTCGGTCAAGAGCAGTACTTC. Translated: CAWSVGQEQYF. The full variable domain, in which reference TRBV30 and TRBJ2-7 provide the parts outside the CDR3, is SQTIHQWPATLVQPVGSPLSLECTVEGTSNPNLYWYRQAAGRGLQLLFYSVGIGQISSEVPQNLSASRPQDRQFILSSKKLLLSDSGFYLCAWSVGQEQYFGPGTRLTVT.